This passage covers 16 T cell receptor beta chains from one sample sequenced in a study of identical twins. One entry per CDR3 protein results from TCRdb running MiXCR on the 5' RACE reads. Of 200,000 to 300,000 distinct CDR3 sequences in the sample, 12% were seen once. The same sample was also studied in work on yellow fever vaccine responses in identical twins.

Sequences were obtained from memory (CD45RO+) T cells sorted from blood. The origin of the receptors is a woman aged 18-30 years in good health.

The V and J genes are TRBV29-1 and TRBJ2-5; D is unresolved. V shed 1 base and J shed 4 bases, with 7 bases lying between them. The CDR3 has 12 amino acids. CDR1 is SQVTM, CDR2 ANQGSEA, per germline. CDR3 loop: CSVEVTLETQYF. For the CDR3, the DNA is TGCAGCGTTGAAGTGACGTTAGAGACCCAGTACTTC.

This clonotype appeared once. The V gene is TRBV2, the J gene TRBJ2-4, with D possibly TRBD1 on 6 matching bases. The CDR3 is 15 amino acids. CDR1 is SNHLY, CDR2 FYNNEI, per germline. V shed 6 bases and J shed 3 bases, with 15 bases lying between them. The CDR3 bases are TGTGCCAGCAGCCAGGACAGTCTCTACAAAAACATTCAGTACTTC. Its translation is CASSQDSLYKNIQYF. Full variable domain (outside the CDR3, taken from reference TRBV2 and TRBJ2-4): EPEVTQTPSHQVTQMGQEVILRCVPISNHLYFYWYRQILGQKVEFLVSFYNNEISEKSEIFDDQFSVERPDGSNFTLKIRSTKLEDSAMYFCASSQDSLYKNIQYFGAGTRLSVL.

The CDR3 protein is CASSGLLNTEAFF. The CDR3 DNA reads TGTGCCAGCAGTGGACTGCTGAACACTGAAGCTTTCTTT. This chain uses TRBV12-3 or TRBV12-4 with TRBJ1-1; D gene uncertain. The CDR3 extends over 13 amino acids. The ends were cut back, 5 bases at V and 0 bases at J, with 7 bases in the middle.

The CDR3 bases are TGCAGTGCTAGTTTATTAGCGGTAGGGGAGACCCAGTACTTC. This gives the protein CSASLLAVGETQYF. The chain employs TRBV20-1 and TRBJ2-5, with TRBD2 as a possible D gene (6 bases). CDR1 DFQATT and CDR2 SNEGSKA come from the germline V gene (reference sequence). V lost 3 bases, J lost 5 bases, and 16 bases lay in between. This CDR3 has 14 amino acids.

The rearrangement joins TRBV7-3 to TRBJ1-2; TRBD1 is a possible D gene (6 bases). Trimming took 5 bases from V and 7 from J, leaving 14 bases between them. This CDR3 spans 13 amino acids. Looked up from germline, CDR1 is SGHTA and CDR2 is FQGTGA. The CDR3 DNA reads as TGTGCCAGCAGCCTTACAATGGACAGTGGCTACACCTTC. Its protein is CASSLTMDSGYTF.

This clonotype was picked up many times. The chain couples TRBV7-2 to TRBJ2-1; no clear D gene. V lost 3 bases and J 10 bases, leaving 7 bases between the germline ends. The CDR3 length is 11 residues. The germline V gene encodes CDR1 SGHTA and CDR2 FQGNSA. The CDR3 DNA is TGTGCCAGCAGCTTGCTTCGGGAGCAGTTCTTC. It encodes CASSLLREQFF.

This clonotype was observed a few times. The gene calls are TRBV20-1 and TRBJ1-4, with 7 positions matching TRBD1. After removal of 3 bases from V and 5 bases from J, the junction contained 6 bases not matched to a gene. The CDR3 covers 14 residues. Looked up from germline, CDR1 is DFQATT and CDR2 is SNEGSKA (reference sequence). The CDR3 region is CSASRDSANEKLFF. The DNA for the CDR3 is TGCAGTGCTAGCCGGGACAGTGCAAATGAAAAACTGTTTTTT.

Only a few counts were recorded for this clonotype. The chain uses TRBV20-1 and TRBJ2-2; 12 nucleotides align to TRBD2. This CDR3 is 14 amino acids long. CDR1 is DFQATT and CDR2 is SNEGSKA in the germline V gene (reference sequence). J was trimmed by 4 bases and V by 5 bases; bases with no gene match: 2. CDR3 residues: CSAPTSGSTGELFF. The CDR3, as DNA: TGCAGTGCTCCGACTAGCGGGAGCACCGGGGAGCTGTTTTTT.

This clonotype was detected ten times or more. The CDR3 is CASSLTGSETQYF. The CDR3 DNA follows: TGCGCCAGCAGCTTGACAGGGTCAGAGACCCAGTACTTC. This chain uses TRBV5-1 with TRBJ2-5, with D maybe TRBD1 (6 bases). Deletions cut 1 base from V and 4 bases from J, with 8 bases between. There are 13 residues in the CDR3. CDR1 is SGHRS, CDR2 YFSETQ, per germline. Together with reference TRBV5-1 and TRBJ2-5, the CDR3 gives the full variable domain: KAGVTQTPRYLIKTRGQQVTLSCSPISGHRSVSWYQQTPGQGLQFLFEYFSETQRNKGNFPGRFSGRQFSNSRSEMNVSTLELGDSALYLCASSLTGSETQYFGPGTRLLVL.

This clonotype was picked up a small number of times. V usage is TRBV6-2 or TRBV6-3 and J usage is TRBJ2-7; no reliable D call. The V gene lost 8 bases and the J gene lost 1 base, with 18 bases spanning the gap. The CDR3 contains 15 residues. Germline V gene data show CDR1 as MNHEY and CDR2 as SVGEGT. CDR3 sequence (DNA): TGTGCCAGCCGAAACTCCGGGTCCCAATCCTACGAGCAGTACTTC. Its protein product is CASRNSGSQSYEQYF.

This clonotype was seen many times. The gene calls are TRBV20-1 and TRBJ1-1, with D unresolved. The germline CDR1 and CDR2 sequences are DFQATT and SNEGSKA (reference sequence). This CDR3 contains 11 residues. Written as DNA, the CDR3 is TGCATCACCAGGAGGGACACTGAAGCTTTCTTT. Translating it yields CITRRDTEAFF.

The chain is built from TRBV6-1 and TRBJ1-1; D might be TRBD1 (5 bases). Looked up from germline, CDR1 is MNHNS and CDR2 is SASEGT. The CDR3 consists of 13 residues. V dropped 1 base and J dropped 6 bases, with 9 bases sitting between them. Written as DNA, the CDR3 is TGTGCCAGCAGTGAAGGGGACGGGCCTGAAGCTTTCTTT. Its protein product is CASSEGDGPEAFF.

V and J are TRBV6-4 and TRBJ2-3; TRBD2 matches at 9 bases. The CDR3 contains 16 residues. Per the germline V gene, CDR1 is MRHNA and CDR2 is SNTAGT. J was trimmed by 2 bases and V by 0 bases; bases with no gene match: 3. CDR3 coding DNA: TGTGCCAGCAGTGACTCAGGCGGGGGGGCCACAGATACGCAGTATTTT. This gives the protein CASSDSGGGATDTQYF.

This chain links TRBV6-1 with TRBJ2-1, with D unclear. V lost 6 bases and J 15 bases, leaving 15 bases between the germline ends. CDR1 is MNHNS and CDR2 is SASEGT in the germline V gene. The CDR3 is made up of 11 amino acids. Here the CDR3 DNA reads TGTGCCAGCAGGGTCGAACGATTTGGGTTCTTC. Translated, it gives CASRVERFGFF.

The rearrangement uses TRBV5-1 and TRBJ1-6; TRBD1 is a possible D gene (5 bases). Per the germline V gene, CDR1 is SGHRS and CDR2 is YFSETQ. The length of the CDR3 is 15 residues. V was clipped by 4 bases and J by 7 bases, with 15 bases between them. The CDR3 loop is CASSAGLQVNSPLHF. DNA of the CDR3: TGCGCCAGCAGCGCGGGACTCCAGGTGAATTCACCCCTCCACTTT.

V is TRBV18 and J is TRBJ2-7, with TRBD1 matching over 9 bases. Germline trimming cut 2 bases from V and 0 bases from J; bases unmatched to any gene: 5. CDR1 is KGHSH, CDR2 LQKENI, per germline. This CDR3 contains 16 residues. The CDR3 DNA reads as TGTGCCAGCTCACCAGGGACAGGGCCAAGCTCCTACGAGCAGTACTTC. This encodes CASSPGTGPSSYEQYF.